This TCR beta chain was sequenced during a study of PD-1 blockade in classical Hodgkin lymphoma. Overall study results and limits: Relapsed/refractory patients reportedly had the lowest baseline TCR diversity, below newly diagnosed patients, who were below healthy donors.

Some clones are missing from TCRdb's copy, which holds only in-frame ones; the method was immunoSEQ multiplex PCR. The data show around 25,000 clones, over 85% seen once. To note about this clone: What it binds is not known. This specimen includes other DNA sequences encoding the same CDR3.

The sample's time point: newly diagnosed, previously untreated cHL patient sample. V lost 1 base to trimming and J lost 4 bases; unmatched junction nucleotides: 9. The germline gives CDR1 SGHTA, CDR2 FQGNSA. CDR3 size: 16 residues. V gene TRBV7-2 combines with J gene TRBJ2-5; 7 nucleotides match TRBD2. Material: peripheral blood mononuclear cells (PBMCs). This TCR came from a human donor with classical Hodgkin lymphoma. The CDR3 spells CASSLVEGRGRETQYF. The CDR3 DNA reads TGTGCCAGCAGCTTAGTGGAGGGGAGGGGTCGAGAGACCCAGTACTTC. Complete variable domain (other parts from reference TRBV7-2 and TRBJ2-5): GAGVSQSPSNKVTEKGKDVELRCDPISGHTALYWYRQSLGQGLEFLIYFQGNSAPDKSGLPSDRFSAERTGGSVSTLTIQRTQQEDSAVYLCASSLVEGRGRETQYFGPGTRLLVL.